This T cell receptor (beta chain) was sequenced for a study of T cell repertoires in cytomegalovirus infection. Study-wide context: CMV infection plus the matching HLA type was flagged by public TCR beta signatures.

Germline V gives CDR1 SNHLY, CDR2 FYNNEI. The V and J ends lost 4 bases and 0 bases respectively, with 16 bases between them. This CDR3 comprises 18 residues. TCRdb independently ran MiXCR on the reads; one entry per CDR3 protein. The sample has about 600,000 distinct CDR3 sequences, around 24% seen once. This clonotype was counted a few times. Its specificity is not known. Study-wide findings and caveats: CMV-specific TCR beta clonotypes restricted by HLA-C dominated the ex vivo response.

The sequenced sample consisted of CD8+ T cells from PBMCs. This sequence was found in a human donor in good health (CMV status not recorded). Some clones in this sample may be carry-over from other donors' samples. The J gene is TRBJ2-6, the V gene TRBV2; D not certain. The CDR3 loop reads CASSVLGPSGSGANVLTF. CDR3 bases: TGTGCCAGCAGTGTCTTAGGGCCATCCGGCTCTGGGGCCAACGTCCTGACTTTC.